The 25 T cell receptor beta chains given below trace back to one sample, sequenced in a study of low-dose radiotherapy and immunotherapy resistance in tumors. With TRAV- and TRBV-specific primers, first-strand cDNA was made, covering the alpha and beta chains. TCR amplification involved approximately 20 PCR cycles with a constant-region primer and V-primer adapter. From the reads, TCRdb called clonotypes with MiXCR, one entry per CDR3 protein. Seen here are 15,000 to 20,000 distinct CDR3 sequences, about two thirds observed once, and the top ten hold about 6%. The receptors derive from a human donor with advanced metastatic prostate, ovarian, gallbladder or colorectal cancer (not recorded which). This table probably holds off-target reads from a library built for another chain.

The chain combines TRBV6-5 with TRBJ1-2, with 9 bases aligning to TRBD1. Trimming at V came to 5 bases and at J to 6 bases, leaving 10 bases not matched to a gene. The CDR3 consists of 15 residues. Per the germline V gene, CDR1 is MNHEY and CDR2 is SVGAGI. The CDR3 DNA sequence: TGTGCCAGCAGTACACGTCCGGGACAGGGACATGGCTACACCTTC. As protein: CASSTRPGQGHGYTF.

The rearrangement links TRBV29-1 to TRBJ2-1, with D perhaps TRBD2 (5 bases). Trimming pared 2 bases from V and 10 bases from J, leaving 9 bases between. CDR1 SQVTM and CDR2 ANQGSEA come from the germline V gene. The CDR3 is 11 residues long. The CDR3 nucleotides are TGCAGCGTTGAACTAGCCCGCGAGCAGTTCTTC. Residues: CSVELAREQFF.

The chain is built from TRBV4-2 and TRBJ1-5; 9 bases fit TRBD1. CDR1 is LGHNA and CDR2 is YNFKEQ in the germline V gene. CDR3 length equals 16 residues. Trimming at V came to 5 bases and at J to 6 bases, leaving 11 bases not matched to a gene. The CDR3, as DNA: TGTGCCAGCAGCGTAGTACAGGGGGCGCAGGGTCAGCCCCAGCATTTT. This gives the protein CASSVVQGAQGQPQHF.

This sequence joins TRBV20-1 and TRBJ2-5; 7 bases agree with TRBD1. V lost 0 bases, J lost 5 bases, and 0 bases stayed unmatched. In germline, CDR1 is DFQATT, CDR2 SNEGSKA (reference sequence). CDR3 length: 12 amino acids. The CDR3 reads CSAREDRETQYF. The DNA of the CDR3 is TGCAGTGCTAGAGAGGACAGGGAGACCCAGTACTTC.

This clonotype has a single count. The chain combines TRBV5-1 with TRBJ1-3; D is ambiguous. Germline V gene lookup returns CDR1 SGHRS and CDR2 YFSETQ. Trimming pared 0 bases from V and 0 bases from J, leaving 10 bases between. CDR3 size: 16 residues. Here the CDR3 DNA reads TGCGCCAGCAGCTTGGATTCTCGCCCCTCTGGAAACACCATATATTTT. Protein sequence: CASSLDSRPSGNTIYF.

This clonotype occurred a few times. The chain couples TRBV6-6 to TRBJ1-2, with D perhaps matching TRBD1 (6 bases). Germline-derived CDR1 and CDR2 are MNHNY and SVGAGI (reference sequence). The CDR3 consists of 15 residues. V dropped 6 bases and J dropped 7 bases, with 21 bases sitting between them. The CDR3 DNA is TGTGCCAGCAGCGCCAACAGGGAAGGGTCGGGTGGCTACACCTTC. This sequence encodes CASSANREGSGGYTF.

This chain links TRBV2 with TRBJ2-5, with TRBD2 as a possible D gene (5 bases). The CDR3 is made up of 15 amino acids. The V end lost 7 bases, the J end lost 0 bases, and 15 bases lay between the germline ends. Germline V lookup: CDR1 SNHLY, CDR2 FYNNEI. This CDR3 is CASKREWADQETQYF. CDR3 DNA: TGTGCCAGCAAGAGGGAGTGGGCAGACCAAGAGACCCAGTACTTC.

This clonotype was observed a single time. V gene TRBV9 combines with J gene TRBJ2-1, with D tentatively TRBD1 or TRBD2 (6 bases each). This CDR3 is 14 amino acids long. Germline values: CDR1 SGDLS, CDR2 YYNGEE. Trimming shortened V by 0 bases and J by 6 bases, and 10 bases separated the two germline ends. The chain's CDR3 is CASSVDGGLNEQFF. The CDR3 DNA reads as TGTGCCAGCAGCGTAGACGGGGGCCTCAATGAGCAGTTCTTC.

The rearrangement uses TRBV6-1 and TRBJ2-3; 13 bases line up with TRBD2. The CDR3 totals 16 residues. Trimming took 6 bases from V and 6 from J; bases not matched to a gene: 9. The germline V gene encodes CDR1 MNHNS and CDR2 SASEGT. CDR3 coding DNA: TGTGCCAGCAGCCTGACTAGCGGGGGGCCGGGTGATACGCAGTATTTT. Encoded protein: CASSLTSGGPGDTQYF.

J is TRBJ2-5 and V is TRBV11-1, with 9 bases that match TRBD1. Unmatched junction bases numbered 15, after V lost 5 bases and J lost 2 bases. The CDR3 is made up of 18 amino acids. The germline gives CDR1 SGHAT, CDR2 FQDESV (reference sequence). DNA of the CDR3: TGTGCCAGCAGCCTCCGACAGGGGGGCTTCGCAAATCAAGAGACCCAGTACTTC. Its translation is CASSLRQGGFANQETQYF.

CDR3: CASSVRAGFPGELFF. CDR3 coding DNA: TGTGCCAGCAGCGTAAGAGCGGGGTTCCCCGGGGAGCTGTTTTTT. The chain has TRBV9 and TRBJ2-2; TRBD2 aligns across 7 bases. The germline CDR1 and CDR2 sequences are SGDLS and YYNGEE. The J segment lost 6 bases and the V segment lost 1 base, leaving 6 bases of the junction unmatched. This CDR3 has 15 residues.

This clonotype was detected once. The chain uses TRBV6-8 and TRBJ1-2; D remains ambiguous. CDR1 is MNHGY, CDR2 SAAAGT, per germline. This CDR3 has 14 amino acids. Trimming removed 2 bases from V and 4 bases from J, with 11 bases in between. This chain's CDR3 is CASSYGRGLYGYTF. CDR3 DNA sequence: TGTGCCAGCAGTTACGGTAGAGGCCTCTATGGCTACACCTTC.

This clonotype came up once. The chain couples TRBV6-6 to TRBJ1-1; D unclear. The CDR3 sequence is 13 residues long. Germline V lookup: CDR1 MNHNY, CDR2 SVGAGI (reference sequence). Trimming shortened V by 0 bases and J by 10 bases, and 12 bases separated the two germline ends. In DNA, the CDR3 is TGTGCCAGCAGTTACTCGTGGGAGATACGAGCTTTCTTT. It yields the protein CASSYSWEIRAFF.

The gene calls are TRBV2 and TRBJ2-1; 7 bases map to TRBD2. With V trimmed by 8 bases and J by 4 bases, 5 bases remained unmatched. Germline CDR1 and CDR2: SNHLY and FYNNEI. The CDR3 extends over 13 amino acids. Written as DNA, the CDR3 is TGTGCCAGCCTAGCGGATCAATACAATGAGCAGTTCTTC. The encoded protein is CASLADQYNEQFF.

This chain connects TRBV7-2 to TRBJ2-5; D perhaps matches TRBD1 (5 bases). The germline CDR1 and CDR2 sequences are SGHTA and FQGNSA. V was clipped by 5 bases and J by 4 bases, with 17 bases between them. The CDR3 has 15 residues. This CDR3 reads CASSQDKGRGETQYF. CDR3 DNA sequence: TGTGCCAGCAGCCAAGACAAGGGGCGCGGAGAGACCCAGTACTTC.

The chain couples TRBV29-1 to TRBJ2-2; 13 bases fit TRBD2. The germline gives CDR1 SQVTM, CDR2 ANQGSEA. CDR3 length equals 15 residues. Trimming took 7 bases from V and 6 from J; bases not matched to a gene: 8. In DNA form, the CDR3 reads TGCAGCGCCGGGACTAGCGGGGCCCAGGCCGGGGAGCTGTTTTTT. Its translation is CSAGTSGAQAGELFF.

V and J are TRBV7-2 and TRBJ2-5, with D tentatively TRBD1 or TRBD2 (6 bases each). CDR3 length: 14 amino acids. The V gene's germline CDR1 is SGHTA and CDR2 FQGNSA. The V and J ends lost 2 bases and 5 bases respectively, with 12 bases between them. DNA of the CDR3: TGTGCCAGCAGCTTATACGGGGGCCGGGAGACCCAGTACTTC. The encoded protein is CASSLYGGRETQYF. The full variable domain, its missing parts supplied by reference TRBV7-2 and TRBJ2-5, is GAGVSQSPSNKVTEKGKDVELRCDPISGHTALYWYRQSLGQGLEFLIYFQGNSAPDKSGLPSDRFSAERTGGSVSTLTIQRTQQEDSAVYLCASSLYGGRETQYFGPGTRLLVL.

The chain joins TRBV5-8 to TRBJ2-1; D not certain. The V gene's germline CDR1 is SGHTS and CDR2 YDEGEE. Trimming removed 4 bases from V and 6 bases from J, with 20 bases in between. CDR3 size: 16 residues. CDR3 amino acids: CASSPPTFFMANEQFF. CDR3 nucleotide sequence: TGTGCCAGCAGCCCCCCCACGTTTTTCATGGCCAATGAGCAGTTCTTC.

This clonotype occurred once. The chain uses TRBV7-9 and TRBJ2-1, with D unresolved. This CDR3 has 11 residues. V shed 7 bases and J shed 6 bases, with 7 bases lying between them. The V gene's germline CDR1 is SEHNR and CDR2 FQNEAQ (reference sequence). CDR3 protein: CASKWGNEQFF. The CDR3 nucleotides are TGTGCCAGCAAATGGGGCAATGAGCAGTTCTTC.

V is TRBV6-5 and J is TRBJ1-3; D is undetermined. This CDR3 contains 12 residues. The ends were cut back, 5 bases at V and 4 bases at J, with 6 bases in the middle. Germline values: CDR1 MNHEY, CDR2 SVGAGI. CDR3 bases: TGTGCCAGCAGTCCACAGGGAAACACCATATATTTT. Amino acids: CASSPQGNTIYF.

V gene TRBV28 combines with J gene TRBJ2-7; TRBD2 might be the D (6 bases). This CDR3 is 12 amino acids long. Germline V lookup: CDR1 MDHEN, CDR2 SYDVKM. V dropped 1 base and J dropped 6 bases, with 7 bases sitting between them. CDR3 residues: CASSLLGGEQYF. The CDR3 DNA is TGTGCCAGCAGTTTATTGGGGGGCGAGCAGTACTTC.

V usage is TRBV5-4 and J usage is TRBJ2-5; unclear D gene. Germline V CDR1 and CDR2: SGHNT, YYREEE (reference sequence). The germline V and J ends were trimmed by 2 bases and 1 base, with 3 bases remaining between them. This CDR3 spans 12 amino acids. The CDR3 DNA sequence: TGTGCCAGCAGCTTCGTCCAAGAGACCCAGTACTTC. Residues: CASSFVQETQYF.

CDR3 nucleotide sequence: TGTGCCAGCAGCGAAGCGCAGAGGCGGGGGGTCCTCTACAATGAGCAGTTCTTC. Translation gives CASSEAQRRGVLYNEQFF. The chain uses TRBV21-1 and TRBJ2-1; TRBD1 is taken as the D call from the table, unchecked against the DNA. TRBV21-1 is a recognized pseudogene. There are 18 residues in the CDR3.

This sequence joins TRBV7-3 and TRBJ2-7; no reliable D call. The V end was cut by 3 bases, the J end by 3 bases, with 15 bases between. Germline CDR1 SGHTA, CDR2 FQGTGA. This CDR3 is 15 amino acids long. CDR3: CASSFFPDEGYEQYF. In nucleotides, the CDR3 is TGTGCCAGCAGCTTCTTCCCGGACGAAGGCTACGAGCAGTACTTC.

The rearrangement links TRBV5-4 to TRBJ2-5; no reliable D call. This CDR3 spans 13 amino acids. Trimming took off 1 base at V and 2 bases at J, with 6 bases between the two ends. Germline-derived CDR1 and CDR2 are SGHNT and YYREEE (reference sequence). CDR3 amino acids: CASSLLLQETQYF. For the CDR3, the DNA is TGTGCCAGCAGCTTGTTGCTTCAAGAGACCCAGTACTTC.